This record looks at one T cell receptor (beta chain) sequence and its context. The antigen is unknown. This sample stems from a study of cytomegalovirus exposure and HLA in healthy donors. For the study at large: Early on, a data release was issued that held 80 million or so unique TCRs from HLA-typed donors.

Study results and caveats: Previous analysis showed most TCR beta V segments were productive about 87% or about 30% of the time. A later analysis linked a missense DCLRE1C variant to TCR beta V- and J-gene trimming.

It was with 60 Vbeta and 13 Jbeta primers that the PCR ran. Generated by immunoSEQ multiplex PCR, the TCRdb table keeps only in-frame clones and is missing some. The table includes around 190,000 clones, 60% to 80% detected once. Sequencing used PBMCs. The receptor was isolated from a woman aged 18-35 years in good health and CMV-seronegative.

The CDR3 sequence is CASRGVGTGELFF. The CDR3 coding sequence is TGTGCCAGCAGGGGAGTAGGAACCGGGGAGCTGTTTTTT. The chain combines TRBV25-1 with TRBJ2-2, with D possibly matching TRBD2 (5 bases). Germline lookup yields CDR1 MGHDK and CDR2 SYGVNS. The CDR3 loop spans 13 amino acids. The V and J ends lost 6 bases and 5 bases respectively, with 10 bases between them.